A single sample gave rise to the 2 T cell receptor beta chains below, sequenced in a study of control samples from healthy donors and cancer patients. Method: immunoSEQ multiplex PCR; TCRdb's copy keeps in-frame clones and lacks some. The table records about 58,000 clones, approximately 94% of them present only once. Sequencing was carried out using blood. These receptors were taken from a man aged 30-40 years in good health.

This clone was counted once. J is TRBJ2-2 and V is TRBV4-1; D might be TRBD1 (5 bases). The V gene's germline CDR1 is MGHRA and CDR2 YSYEKL. V was cut by 1 base and J by 9 bases, with 21 bases left in between. This CDR3 contains 17 residues. CDR3 in amino acids: CASSQVVPFATDRELFF. DNA of the CDR3: TGCGCCAGCAGCCAAGTCGTGCCGTTTGCGACAGACAGGGAGCTGTTTTTT.

This clone has only one observation. The chain links TRBV7-3 to TRBJ2-3; D tentatively fits TRBD1 or TRBD2 (5 bases each). The CDR3 covers 15 residues. Trimming pared 5 bases from V and 9 bases from J, leaving 21 bases between. Germline V gives CDR1 SGHTA, CDR2 FQGTGA. The CDR3 is CASSLGPEVGETQYF. The CDR3 DNA sequence: TGTGCCAGCAGCCTGGGGCCGGAGGTCGGAGAGACGCAGTATTTT.